This TCR beta chain was identified in a study of early T cells in non-severe SARS-CoV-2 infection. Study in general: Sequenced bulk RNA came from whole blood that was unsorted, and chains were unpaired. General observations from the study: Anti-spike CD8 responses were favored by VDJdb matching, which missed private and CD4 specificities.

TCRdb redid the calling of the 5' RACE reads with MiXCR, one entry per CDR3 protein. The sample shows roughly 63,000 distinct CDR3 sequences, roughly 13% of them seen only once. In its sample, this clonotype was seen many times. The antigen is undetermined. Between the trimmed V and J ends, which lost 8 bases and 0 bases, there was a span of 14 bases. The CDR3 consists of 13 residues. The germline V gene has CDR1 SQVTM and CDR2 ANQGSEA. The TCR comes from an adult who was a healthcare worker with PCR-confirmed SARS-CoV-2 infection or an uninfected control (not recorded which). Sequencing was done on a sample of whole blood. The V call is TRBV29-1, the J call TRBJ2-7, with a possible D match to TRBD1 (6 bases). CDR3 region: CSIIPRGSYEQYF. The CDR3 DNA sequence: TGCAGCATTATTCCCAGGGGCTCCTACGAGCAGTACTTC.